The rows below give T cell receptor beta chains drawn from one sample of a study of T cells in Graves' hyperthyroidism and ophthalmopathy. TCRdb analysed the multiplex PCR reads with MiXCR anew, one entry per CDR3 protein. Among 600,000 to 750,000 distinct CDR3 sequences listed, roughly 17% were seen once. Sequenced material: blood. The source of these receptors is a man in his fifties with Graves' hyperthyroidism. Both conserved end residues are part of each CDR3. The order of the fields is V gene, J gene, D gene, clone size, CDR3 protein, CDR3 DNA. A D gene is named only where the DNA matches it firmly. Not every row has a clone size; where given, it reads once, few, many or a size class.

TRBV5-6	TRBJ1-1	TRBD1	few	CASSPLTGITEAFF	TGTGCCAGCAGCCCCCTGACAGGGATCACTGAAGCTTTCTTT
TRBV30	TRBJ2-7	TRBD2	-	CACLGLAGPSYEQYF	TGTGCCTGTTTGGGACTAGCGGGTCCCTCCTACGAGCAGTACTTC
TRBV5-1	TRBJ2-7	-	few	CASSFGGPPFEQYF	TGCGCCAGCAGCTTCGGGGGCCCTCCGTTCGAGCAGTACTTC
TRBV28	TRBJ2-7	-	many	CASSTTGSKPYEQYF	TGTGCCAGCAGTACCACAGGGAGTAAGCCCTACGAGCAGTACTTC
TRBV20-1	TRBJ2-5	-	many	CSARVEIQETQYF	TGCAGTGCTAGAGTGGAGATACAAGAGACCCAGTACTTC
TRBV11-2	TRBJ2-1	TRBD2	many	CASSVPGLAHNEQFF	TGTGCCAGCAGTGTTCCGGGACTAGCACACAATGAGCAGTTCTTC
TRBV28	TRBJ2-1	TRBD1	many	CASSPQGQVVYNEQFF	TGTGCCAGCAGTCCACAGGGACAGGTAGTGTACAATGAGCAGTTCTTC
TRBV6-5	TRBJ2-1	TRBD2	many	CASSYLGTSGGSYNEQFF	TGTGCCAGCAGTTACCTTGGGACTAGCGGGGGATCCTACAATGAGCAGTTCTTC
TRBV27	TRBJ2-1	-	many	CASSPGPTDNEQFF	TGTGCCAGCAGTCCGGGACCGACAGACAATGAGCAGTTCTTC
TRBV28	TRBJ2-3	TRBD2	many	CASIPPLSGRAQDTQYF	TGTGCCAGCATCCCCCCCTTGAGCGGGAGGGCCCAAGATACGCAGTATTTT
TRBV7-9	TRBJ2-1	-	many	CASSLDDWDNEQFF	TGTGCCAGCAGCTTAGACGATTGGGACAATGAGCAGTTCTTC
TRBV27	TRBJ2-7	-	few	CASSFSVAGVSHEQYF	TGTGCCAGCAGTTTCTCCGTGGCAGGTGTAAGTCACGAGCAGTACTTC
TRBV7-3	TRBJ2-2	-	-	CASSPSLEAVSSTGELFF	TGTGCCAGCAGCCCCTCCCTGGAGGCTGTTTCATCCACCGGGGAGCTGTTTTTT
TRBV6-1	TRBJ1-1	-	many	CASSLRRQNTEAFF	TGTGCCAGCAGTTTACGCCGCCAGAACACTGAAGCTTTCTTT
TRBV10-1	TRBJ1-1	-	few	CASSSSDTEAFF	-
TRBV4-3	TRBJ1-4	-	-	CASSQETQGTNEKLFF	TGCGCCAGCAGCCAAGAAACCCAGGGGACTAATGAAAAACTGTTTTTT
TRBV6-9	TRBJ1-1	-	-	CASSYRGDRGKTEAFF	TGTGCCAGCAGTTACAGAGGTGATCGGGGAAAAACTGAAGCTTTCTTT
TRBV6-9	TRBJ2-3	TRBD2	-	CASSYRGGAGDTQYF	TGTGCCAGCAGTTACCGGGGGGGCGCCGGGGATACGCAGTATTTT
TRBV27	TRBJ1-1	-	many	CASSLSPGMNTEAFF	TGTGCCAGCAGTTTATCGCCAGGAATGAACACTGAAGCTTTCTTT
TRBV5-1	TRBJ2-7	TRBD2	-	CASSSVAGEKGSYEQYF	TGCGCCAGCAGCTCGGTAGCGGGAGAGAAAGGGTCCTACGAGCAGTACTTC
TRBV6-1	TRBJ2-4	-	-	CASSEALPLQYF	TGTGCCAGCAGTGAAGCTCTCCCCCTTCAGTACTTC
TRBV20-1	TRBJ1-1	-	many	CSARDSGVGTEAFF	TGCAGTGCTAGAGACTCAGGGGTTGGCACTGAAGCTTTCTTT
TRBV7-2	TRBJ2-1	TRBD2	many	CASSLALAEYNEQFF	TGTGCCAGCAGCTTAGCGCTAGCGGAGTACAATGAGCAGTTCTTC
TRBV29-1	TRBJ1-5	-	few	CSVGGDWGQPQHF	TGCAGCGTTGGAGGGGATTGGGGTCAGCCCCAGCATTTT
TRBV10-3	TRBJ1-2	TRBD1	many	CAISDPDRGEGYTF	TGTGCCATCAGTGACCCTGACAGGGGGGAAGGCTACACCTTC
TRBV20-1	TRBJ1-1	-	many	CSSTGPLNTEAFF	TGCAGTAGCACAGGGCCCTTGAACACTGAAGCTTTCTTT
TRBV2	TRBJ2-1	TRBD2	-	CASSEEGLAGINEQFF	TGTGCCAGCAGTGAGGAGGGGCTAGCGGGAATCAATGAGCAGTTCTTC
TRBV20-1	TRBJ2-3	-	-	CSARSPDTSTDTQYF	TGCAGTGCTAGGAGTCCGGACACTAGCACAGATACGCAGTATTTT
TRBV10-2	TRBJ1-1	TRBD1	many	CASRDRGGDTEAFF	TGCGCCAGCAGGGACAGGGGAGGGGACACTGAAGCTTTCTTT
TRBV19	TRBJ1-1	-	many	CASSMGQGRLNTEAFF	TGTGCCAGTAGTATGGGGCAGGGAAGACTGAACACTGAAGCTTTCTTT
TRBV12-3/TRBV12-4	TRBJ2-7	TRBD2	few	CASSLGGRVSYEQYF	TGTGCCAGCAGTTTAGGCGGGAGAGTCTCCTACGAGCAGTACTTC
TRBV6-2/TRBV6-3	TRBJ2-5	TRBD2	many	CASSPGTSLLETQYF	TGTGCCAGCAGTCCGGGGACTAGCCTATTGGAGACCCAGTACTTC
TRBV24-1	TRBJ1-2	TRBD1	-	CATSDPGTGEGYTF	TGTGCCACCAGTGACCCCGGGACAGGGGAAGGCTACACCTTC
TRBV27	TRBJ2-3	TRBD2	-	CASSDSWEGVTDTQYF	TGTGCCAGCAGTGATTCGTGGGAGGGTGTCACAGATACGCAGTATTTT
TRBV20-1	TRBJ1-2	-	many	CSARVGVRLRNYGYTF	TGCAGTGCTAGAGTGGGAGTTAGACTCCGCAACTATGGCTACACCTTC
TRBV20-1	TRBJ2-5	TRBD2	-	CSVPTSGEETQYF	TGCAGTGTCCCCACTAGCGGGGAAGAGACCCAGTACTTC
TRBV7-2	TRBJ2-2	-	many	CASSQTLGHTGELFF	TGTGCCAGCAGCCAAACCCTAGGGCACACCGGGGAGCTGTTTTTT
TRBV5-1	TRBJ2-7	TRBD2	few	CATKKTSGSYEQYF	TGCGCCACCAAGAAGACTAGCGGGAGCTACGAGCAGTACTTC
TRBV25-1	TRBJ2-5	-	-	CASRSLKDNFQETQYF	TGTGCCAGCAGATCTCTTAAGGACAACTTCCAAGAGACCCAGTACTTC
TRBV7-9	TRBJ2-7	TRBD2	few	CASSLAFGAGGSYEQYF	TGTGCCAGCAGCTTAGCGTTCGGGGCGGGAGGTTCTTACGAGCAGTACTTC
TRBV12-3/TRBV12-4	TRBJ1-1	-	many	CASTTGPRAFF	TGTGCCAGCACCACGGGGCCCCGGGCTTTCTTT
TRBV9	TRBJ2-5	-	few	CASSVLRAVGPEMEYF	TGTGCCAGCAGCGTATTACGCGCCGTGGGCCCCGAGATGGAGTACTTC
TRBV2	TRBJ2-7	TRBD2	-	CASSSPGGLAGLEQYF	TGTGCCAGCAGTTCCCCCGGGGGACTAGCGGGACTCGAGCAGTACTTC